The rows below give T cell receptor beta chains drawn from one sample of a study of shared clonotypes between healthy human individuals. Profiling relied on immunoSEQ multiplex PCR, and the TCRdb table lists in-frame clones only, not all of them. The sample records about 800,000 clones, about 96% being singletons. The material sequenced was naive CD8+ T cells sorted from blood. These receptors were collected from a man aged 30-40 years in good health. CDR3s include the opening cysteine and the closing phenylalanine or tryptophan. D genes are given only for firm matches. Rows give clone size only sometimes, using once, few, many, or a class for an expanded clone.

cdr3_aa v_call d_call clone_size
CASSEEASGELFF TRBV6-4 NA NA
CASSPYSSYEQYF TRBV7-9 NA NA
CASSLRPGGLDRQETQYF TRBV7-7 TRBD2 NA
CASSFPQANGREQFF TRBV27 NA NA
CSVEDGTGVNEQFF TRBV29-1 NA NA
CASSLETGMRSYNEQFF TRBV7-2 TRBD1 NA
CASRDSHSTDTQYF TRBV10-2 NA NA
CASSPGLAIEQYF TRBV5-1 TRBD2 NA
CASSPNRVIGNQPQHF TRBV28 NA once
CAIGRQGSSEAFF TRBV10-3 TRBD1 NA
CAISELVVGPGYNEQFF TRBV10-3 NA NA
CASSPGLVTDTQYF TRBV7-9 TRBD2 NA
CASSFENTGELFF TRBV13 NA NA
CASSVEMGLNTEAFF TRBV9 NA NA
CASRSTSGRGDTQYF TRBV2 TRBD2 NA
CASSSATERDEQYF TRBV28 NA NA
CASSFSDPSTDTQYF TRBV27 NA NA
CASSAPSGRPGNEQFF TRBV7-2 TRBD2 NA
CASSPPDRTDEQYF TRBV7-9 NA NA
CASSPSFLAASYEQYF TRBV7-6 TRBD2 NA
CASSLEVRGTEAFF TRBV5-6 NA NA
CASSTPRGASGNTIYF TRBV9 NA NA
CASSPPLGAPEQYF TRBV18 NA NA
CSVEQGYGYTF TRBV29-1 NA NA
CASSINIQGAGYEQYF TRBV7-9 TRBD1 NA
CASSYRLAGNTGELFF TRBV6-5 TRBD2 NA
CASSLGQGDRITDTQYF TRBV7-6 TRBD1 NA
CAWSVFSGARRQYF TRBV30 NA NA
CASRRQGSTDTQYF TRBV6-1 NA NA
CASSEAVGLDDEQYF TRBV2 NA NA
CSVAGTESYEQYF TRBV29-1 TRBD1 NA
CASSLAPVSYEQYF TRBV7-2 NA NA
CASSLEDPANEQYF TRBV5-6 NA NA
CASSLQGLNNEQFF TRBV4-1 TRBD1 NA
CSVGWLREQYF TRBV29-1 NA NA
CASSLAFQETQYF TRBV11-2 NA NA
CASSYSDDTGELFF TRBV6-5 NA NA
CASSPPERGTDTQYF TRBV7-8 NA NA
CASSLQDPIDTQYF TRBV28 NA NA
CATGTGELFF TRBV25-1 NA once
CASSEMRGPGHSTDTQYF TRBV6-1 TRBD1 NA
CASSQDRASDGELFF TRBV4-3 NA NA
CASSSGGGHETQYF TRBV5-1 NA NA
CASPRGLETSVANTGELFF TRBV28 NA NA
CASVQLTLNYGYTF TRBV6-1 NA NA
CAYRGRYEQYF TRBV30 NA NA
CSARRLNEQFF TRBV20-1 NA NA